This T cell receptor (beta chain) derives from a study of blood T cell repertoires in COVID-19. The CDR3 extends over 13 amino acids. Trimming left V 6 bases short and J 1 base short, with 9 bases between. CDR1 and CDR2 (germline): MDHEN, SYDVKM. The method was immunoSEQ multiplex PCR; TCRdb's version includes in-frame clones alone and lacks a portion of them. This sample carries some 80,000 clones, 60% to 85% of them seen once, and the ten largest clones take more than 9%. Sequenced: peripheral blood. The V gene is TRBV28, the J gene TRBJ1-1, with D perhaps TRBD1 (5 bases). The TCR was taken from a human donor in a cohort sampled during active COVID-19. CDR3 sequence: CASSLRENTEAFF. CDR3 DNA sequence: TGTGCCAGCAGCCTCAGGGAGAACACTGAAGCTTTCTTT.